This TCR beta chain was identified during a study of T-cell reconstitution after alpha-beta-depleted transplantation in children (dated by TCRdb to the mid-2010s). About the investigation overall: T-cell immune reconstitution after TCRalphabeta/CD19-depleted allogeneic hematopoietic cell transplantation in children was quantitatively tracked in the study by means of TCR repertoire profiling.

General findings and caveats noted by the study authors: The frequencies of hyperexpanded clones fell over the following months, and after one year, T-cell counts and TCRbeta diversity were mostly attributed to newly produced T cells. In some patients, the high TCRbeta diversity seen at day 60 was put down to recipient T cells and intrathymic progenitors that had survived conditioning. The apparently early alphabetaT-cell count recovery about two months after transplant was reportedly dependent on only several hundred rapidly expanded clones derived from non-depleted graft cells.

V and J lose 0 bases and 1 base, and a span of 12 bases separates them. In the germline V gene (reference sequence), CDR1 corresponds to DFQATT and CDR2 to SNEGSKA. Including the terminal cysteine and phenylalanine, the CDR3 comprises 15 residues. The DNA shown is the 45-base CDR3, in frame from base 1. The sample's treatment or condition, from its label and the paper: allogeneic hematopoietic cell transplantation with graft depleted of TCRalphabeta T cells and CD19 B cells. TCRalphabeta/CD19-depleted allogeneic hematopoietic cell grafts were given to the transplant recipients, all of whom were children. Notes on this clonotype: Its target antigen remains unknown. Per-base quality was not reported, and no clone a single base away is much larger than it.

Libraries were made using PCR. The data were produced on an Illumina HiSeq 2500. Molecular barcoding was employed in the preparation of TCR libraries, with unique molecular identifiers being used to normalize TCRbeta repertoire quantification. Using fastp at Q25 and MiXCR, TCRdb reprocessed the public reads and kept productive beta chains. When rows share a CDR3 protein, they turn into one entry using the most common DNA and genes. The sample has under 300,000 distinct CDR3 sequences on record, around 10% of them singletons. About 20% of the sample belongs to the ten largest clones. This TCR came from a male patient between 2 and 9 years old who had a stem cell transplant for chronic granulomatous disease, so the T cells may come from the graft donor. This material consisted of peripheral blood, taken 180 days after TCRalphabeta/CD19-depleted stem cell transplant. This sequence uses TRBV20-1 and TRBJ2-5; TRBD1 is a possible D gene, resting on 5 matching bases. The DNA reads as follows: TGCAGTGCTAGAGATTTACAGGTCCTCCAAGAGACCCAGTACTTC. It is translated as CSARDLQVLQETQYF.